The entry that follows covers one T cell receptor beta chain sequence. The antigen remains unidentified. Primers included in the PCR were 60 Vbeta and 13 Jbeta primers. Sequencing used immunoSEQ multiplex PCR; TCRdb keeps in-frame clones, though not all of them. This sample has about 160,000 clones, with almost 80% found just once. This CDR3 comprises 13 residues. Germline loops: CDR1 MDHEN, CDR2 SYDVKM. Trimming shortened V by 8 bases and J by 8 bases, and 15 bases separated the two germline ends. The sample belongs to a study of cytomegalovirus exposure and HLA in healthy donors. Study findings and constraints: What a later analysis showed was that several of the most significant clusters appeared linked to common viral pathogens. A later analysis found most CMV-associated TCR beta chains apparently HLA-restricted. According to an earlier analysis, most TCR beta V segments yielded productive rearrangements about 87% or about 30% of the time. A missense variant in DCLRE1C was later tied to TCR beta V- and J-gene trimming.

This clonotype was sampled from a woman aged 45-59 years in good health and CMV-seropositive. Sequenced input: PBMCs. The J gene is TRBJ1-4, the V gene TRBV28, with D possibly matching TRBD1 (5 bases). This chain's CDR3 is CASRTTYAEKLFF. CDR3 coding DNA: TGTGCCAGCCGGACAACCTATGCGGAAAAACTGTTTTTT.